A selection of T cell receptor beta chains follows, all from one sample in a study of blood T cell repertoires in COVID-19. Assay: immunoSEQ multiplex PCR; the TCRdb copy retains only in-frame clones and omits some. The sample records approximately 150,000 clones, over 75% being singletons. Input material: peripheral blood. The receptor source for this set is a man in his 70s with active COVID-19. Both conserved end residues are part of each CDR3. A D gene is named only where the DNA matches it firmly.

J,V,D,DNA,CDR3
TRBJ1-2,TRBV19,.,TGTGCCAGTAGGAGGGCAGCCTCCTTGTATGGCTACACCTTC,CASRRAASLYGYTF
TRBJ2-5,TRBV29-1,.,TGCAGCGTTGAAGCGGGAGCCGAGACCCAGTACTTC,CSVEAGAETQYF
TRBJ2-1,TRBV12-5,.,TGTGCTAGTGCCCTCCCCCCGAATGAGCAGTTCTTC,CASALPPNEQFF
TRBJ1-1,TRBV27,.,TGTGCCAGCAGACAGTCCCTGGTGATGACTGAAGCTTTCTTT,CASRQSLVMTEAFF
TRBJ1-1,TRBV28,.,TGTGCCAGCAGTTTATTCTACTTAGCTGAGGGAGCTTTCTTT,CASSLFYLAEGAFF
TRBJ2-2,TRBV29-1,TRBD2,TGCAGCGTTTCCGGGACTAGCGCCTCGAGCACCGGGGAGCTGTTTTTT,CSVSGTSASSTGELFF
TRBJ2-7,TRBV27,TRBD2,TGTGCCAGCAGTGCCAGACTAGCGGGAGGCCGCTCCTACGAGCAGTACTTC,CASSARLAGGRSYEQYF
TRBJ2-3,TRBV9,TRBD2,TGTGCCAGCAGCGAGACGGGACTAGCGGGAGGAACAGATACGCAGTATTTT,CASSETGLAGGTDTQYF
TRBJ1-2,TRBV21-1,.,TGTGCCAGCAGCCCTCGTTTGGTGAGGGCGGAGGGCTACACCTTC,CASSPRLVRAEGYTF
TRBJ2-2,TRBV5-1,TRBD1,TGCGCCAGCAGGGGACAGGGAAAGGACACCGGGGAGCTGTTTTTT,CASRGQGKDTGELFF